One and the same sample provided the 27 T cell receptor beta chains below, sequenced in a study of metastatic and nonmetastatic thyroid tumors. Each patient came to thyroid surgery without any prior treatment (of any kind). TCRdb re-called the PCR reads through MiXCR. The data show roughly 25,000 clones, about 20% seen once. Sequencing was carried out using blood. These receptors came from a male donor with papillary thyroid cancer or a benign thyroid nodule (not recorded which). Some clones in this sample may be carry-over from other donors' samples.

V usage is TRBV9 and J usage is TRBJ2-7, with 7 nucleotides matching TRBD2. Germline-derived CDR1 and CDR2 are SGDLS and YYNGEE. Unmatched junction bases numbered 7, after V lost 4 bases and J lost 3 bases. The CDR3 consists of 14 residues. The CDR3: CASSPRTSDYEQYF. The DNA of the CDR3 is TGTGCCAGCAGCCCTCGGACTAGTGACTACGAGCAGTACTTC.

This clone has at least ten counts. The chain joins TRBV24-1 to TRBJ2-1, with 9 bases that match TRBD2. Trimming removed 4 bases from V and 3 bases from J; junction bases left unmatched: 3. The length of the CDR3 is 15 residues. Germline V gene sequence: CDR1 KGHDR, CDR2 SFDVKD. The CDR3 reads CATSEPSGDYNEQFF. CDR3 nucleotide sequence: TGTGCCACCAGTGAGCCTAGCGGGGACTACAATGAGCAGTTCTTC.

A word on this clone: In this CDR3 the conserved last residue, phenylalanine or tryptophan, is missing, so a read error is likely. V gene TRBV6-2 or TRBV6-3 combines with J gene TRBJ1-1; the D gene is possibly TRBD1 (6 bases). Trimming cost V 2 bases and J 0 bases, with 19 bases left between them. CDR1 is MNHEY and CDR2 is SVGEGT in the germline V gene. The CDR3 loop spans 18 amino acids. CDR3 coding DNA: TGTGCCAGCAGTTACCTCCCCCCGACGAGGGGGATGAACACTGAAGCTTTCCCC. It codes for CASSYLPPTRGMNTEAFP.

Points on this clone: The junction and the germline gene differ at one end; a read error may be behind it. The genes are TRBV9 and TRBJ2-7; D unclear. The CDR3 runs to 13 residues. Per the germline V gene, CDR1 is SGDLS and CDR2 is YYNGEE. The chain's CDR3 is CASSGAIPNEQYF. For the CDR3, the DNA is TGTGCCAGCAGCGGAGCCATCCCGAACGAGCAATACTTC.

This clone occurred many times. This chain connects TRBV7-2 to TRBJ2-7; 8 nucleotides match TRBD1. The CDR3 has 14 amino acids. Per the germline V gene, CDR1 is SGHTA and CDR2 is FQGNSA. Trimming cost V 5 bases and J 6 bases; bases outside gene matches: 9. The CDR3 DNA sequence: TGTGCCAGCAGCACACAGGGGGGCGCGAGCGAGCAGTACTTC. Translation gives CASSTQGGASEQYF.

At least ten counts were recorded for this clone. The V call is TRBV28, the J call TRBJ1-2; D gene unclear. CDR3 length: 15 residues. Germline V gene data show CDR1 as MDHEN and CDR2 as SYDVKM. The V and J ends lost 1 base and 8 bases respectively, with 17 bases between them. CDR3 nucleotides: TGTGCCAGCAGTTTATTAGCGCGGGAGCGGCAGGGCTACACCTTC. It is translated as CASSLLARERQGYTF.

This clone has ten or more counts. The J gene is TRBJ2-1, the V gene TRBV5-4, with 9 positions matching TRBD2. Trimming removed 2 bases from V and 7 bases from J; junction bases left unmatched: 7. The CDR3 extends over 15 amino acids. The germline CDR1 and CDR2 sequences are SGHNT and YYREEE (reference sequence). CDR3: CASSFHSGRGNEQFF. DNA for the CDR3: TGTGCCAGCAGCTTCCATAGCGGGAGAGGGAATGAGCAGTTCTTC.

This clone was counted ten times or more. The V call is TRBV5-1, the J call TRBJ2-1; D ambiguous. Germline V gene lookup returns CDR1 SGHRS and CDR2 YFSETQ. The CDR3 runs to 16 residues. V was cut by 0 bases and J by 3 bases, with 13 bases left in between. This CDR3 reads CASSLARAWSYNEQFF. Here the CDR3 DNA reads TGCGCCAGCAGCTTGGCTCGAGCCTGGAGCTACAATGAGCAGTTCTTC.

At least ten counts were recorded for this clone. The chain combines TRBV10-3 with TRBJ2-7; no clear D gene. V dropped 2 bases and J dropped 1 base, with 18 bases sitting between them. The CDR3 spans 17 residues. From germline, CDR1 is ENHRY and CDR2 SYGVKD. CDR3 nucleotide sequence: TGTGCCATCAGTGAGAGGTTCCGCAGTCCTGAGTCCTACGAGCAGTACTTC. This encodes CAISERFRSPESYEQYF.

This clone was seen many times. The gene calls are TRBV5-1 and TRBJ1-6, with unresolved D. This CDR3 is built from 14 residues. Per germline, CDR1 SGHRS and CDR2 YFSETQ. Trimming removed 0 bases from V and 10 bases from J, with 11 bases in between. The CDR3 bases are TGCGCCAGCAGCTTGGGCACATTCGTCTCACCCCTCCACTTT. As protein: CASSLGTFVSPLHF.

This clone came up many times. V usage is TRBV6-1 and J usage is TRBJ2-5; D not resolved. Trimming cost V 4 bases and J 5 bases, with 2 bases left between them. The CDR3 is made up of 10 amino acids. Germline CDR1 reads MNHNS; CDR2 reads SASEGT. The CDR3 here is CASSVETQYF. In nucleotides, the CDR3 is TGTGCCAGCAGTGTGGAGACCCAGTACTTC.

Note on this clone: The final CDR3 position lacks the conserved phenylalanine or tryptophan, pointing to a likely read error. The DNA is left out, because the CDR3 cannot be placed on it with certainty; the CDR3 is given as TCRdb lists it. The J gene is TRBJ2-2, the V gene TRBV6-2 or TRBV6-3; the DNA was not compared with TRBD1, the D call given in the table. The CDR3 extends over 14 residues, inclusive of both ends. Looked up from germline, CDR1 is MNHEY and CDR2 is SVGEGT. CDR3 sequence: CASTTGDNTGELLY.

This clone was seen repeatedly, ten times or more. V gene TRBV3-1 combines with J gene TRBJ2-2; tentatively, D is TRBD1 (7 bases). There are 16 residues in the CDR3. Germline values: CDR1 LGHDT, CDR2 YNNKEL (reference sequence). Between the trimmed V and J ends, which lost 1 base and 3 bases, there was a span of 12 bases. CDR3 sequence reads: CASSQVTGEDTGELFF. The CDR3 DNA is TGTGCCAGCAGCCAAGTAACAGGGGAGGACACCGGGGAGCTGTTTTTT. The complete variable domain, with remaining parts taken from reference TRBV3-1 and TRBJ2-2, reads DTAVSQTPKYLVTQMGNDKSIKCEQNLGHDTMYWYKQDSKKFLKIMFSYNNKELIINETVPNRFSPKSPDKAHLNLHINSLELGDSAVYFCASSQVTGEDTGELFFGEGSRLTVL.

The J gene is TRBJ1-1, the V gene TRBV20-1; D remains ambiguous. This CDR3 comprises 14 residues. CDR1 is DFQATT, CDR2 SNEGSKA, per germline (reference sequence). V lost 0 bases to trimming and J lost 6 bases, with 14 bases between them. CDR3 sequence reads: CSARDRTGWAEAFF. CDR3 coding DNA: TGCAGTGCTAGAGATAGGACCGGGTGGGCTGAAGCTTTCTTT.

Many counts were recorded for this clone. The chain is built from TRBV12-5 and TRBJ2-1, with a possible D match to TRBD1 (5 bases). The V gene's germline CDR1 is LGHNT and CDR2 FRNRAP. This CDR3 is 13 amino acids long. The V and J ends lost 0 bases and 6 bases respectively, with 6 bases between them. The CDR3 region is CASGLVDSNEQFF. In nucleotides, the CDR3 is TGTGCTAGTGGTTTGGTCGACAGCAATGAGCAGTTCTTC.

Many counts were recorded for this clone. The CDR3 DNA follows: TGTGCCAGCAGGCCAACAGGGCAAGGTTCACCCCTCCACTTT. It codes for CASRPTGQGSPLHF. The rearrangement links TRBV2 to TRBJ1-6, with D possibly TRBD1 on 6 matching bases. The CDR3 is made up of 14 amino acids. V lost 6 bases and J 9 bases, leaving 15 bases between the germline ends. Germline CDR1 and CDR2: SNHLY and FYNNEI. Supplemented by reference TRBV2 and TRBJ1-6, the full variable domain reads EPEVTQTPSHQVTQMGQEVILRCVPISNHLYFYWYRQILGQKVEFLVSFYNNEISEKSEIFDDQFSVERPDGSNFTLKIRSTKLEDSAMYFCASRPTGQGSPLHFGNGTRLTVT.

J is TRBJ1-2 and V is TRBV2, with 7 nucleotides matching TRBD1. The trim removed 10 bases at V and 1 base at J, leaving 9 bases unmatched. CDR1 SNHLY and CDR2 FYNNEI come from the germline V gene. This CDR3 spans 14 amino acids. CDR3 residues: CAKGQEDLNYGYTF. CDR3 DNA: TGTGCCAAAGGACAGGAAGACCTTAACTATGGCTACACCTTC.

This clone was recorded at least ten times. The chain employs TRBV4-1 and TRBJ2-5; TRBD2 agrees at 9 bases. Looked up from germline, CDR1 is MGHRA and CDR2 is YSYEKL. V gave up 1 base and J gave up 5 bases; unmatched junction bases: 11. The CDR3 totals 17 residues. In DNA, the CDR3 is TGCGCCAGCAGCCAAGTGATAGCGGGAGTGGTTTGGGAGACCCAGTACTTC. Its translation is CASSQVIAGVVWETQYF.

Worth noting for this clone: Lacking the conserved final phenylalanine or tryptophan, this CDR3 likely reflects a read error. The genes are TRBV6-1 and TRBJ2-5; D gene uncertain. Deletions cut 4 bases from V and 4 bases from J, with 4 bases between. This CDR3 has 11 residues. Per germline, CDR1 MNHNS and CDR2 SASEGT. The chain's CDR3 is CASSALETQYY. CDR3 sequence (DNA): TGTGCCAGCAGTGCACTAGAGACCCAGTACTAC.

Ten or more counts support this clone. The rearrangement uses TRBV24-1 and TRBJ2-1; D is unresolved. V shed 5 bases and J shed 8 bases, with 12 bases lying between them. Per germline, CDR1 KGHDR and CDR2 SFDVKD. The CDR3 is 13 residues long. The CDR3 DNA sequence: TGTGCCACCAGTGGTTATAGTGCCGATGAGCAGTTCTTC. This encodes CATSGYSADEQFF.

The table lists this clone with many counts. DNA for the CDR3: TGTGCCAGCAGCGCCAGCGCAGAGCAGTTCTTC. Its protein is CASSASAEQFF. The chain carries TRBV7-8 and TRBJ2-1, with unresolved D. This CDR3 spans 11 amino acids. CDR1 is SGHVS, CDR2 FQNEAQ, per germline. V was pared by 5 bases and J by 10 bases, with 9 bases between.

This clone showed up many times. CDR3 residues: CASSGGYSSYEQYF. Written as DNA, the CDR3 is TGTGCCAGCAGCGGAGGTTACTCCTCGTACGAGCAGTACTTC. The rearrangement joins TRBV9 to TRBJ2-7, with D hard to call. Germline V gives CDR1 SGDLS, CDR2 YYNGEE. Trimming pared 3 bases from V and 4 bases from J, leaving 14 bases between. The CDR3 extends over 14 amino acids.

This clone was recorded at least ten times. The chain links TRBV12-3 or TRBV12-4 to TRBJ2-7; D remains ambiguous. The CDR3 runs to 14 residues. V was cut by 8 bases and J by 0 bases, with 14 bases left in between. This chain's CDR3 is CASGRDSASYEQYF. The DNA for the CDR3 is TGTGCCAGCGGCCGAGACTCGGCCTCCTACGAGCAGTACTTC.

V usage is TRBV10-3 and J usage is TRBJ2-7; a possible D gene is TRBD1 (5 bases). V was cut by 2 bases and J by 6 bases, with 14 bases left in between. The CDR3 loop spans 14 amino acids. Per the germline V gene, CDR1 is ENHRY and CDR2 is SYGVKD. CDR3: CAISEQGGFGEQYF. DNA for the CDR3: TGTGCCATCAGTGAGCAGGGCGGCTTCGGCGAGCAGTACTTC.

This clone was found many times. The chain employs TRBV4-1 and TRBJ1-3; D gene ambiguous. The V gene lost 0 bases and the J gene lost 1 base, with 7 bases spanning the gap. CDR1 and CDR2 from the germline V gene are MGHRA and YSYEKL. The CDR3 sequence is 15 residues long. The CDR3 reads CASSQEGFSGNTIYF. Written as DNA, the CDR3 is TGCGCCAGCAGCCAAGAGGGCTTTTCTGGAAACACCATATATTTT.

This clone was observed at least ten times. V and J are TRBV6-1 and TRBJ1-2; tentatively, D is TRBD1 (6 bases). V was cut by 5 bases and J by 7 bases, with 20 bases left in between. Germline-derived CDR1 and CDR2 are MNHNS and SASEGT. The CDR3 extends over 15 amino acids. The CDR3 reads CASSLVMGRGGGYTF. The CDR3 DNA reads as TGTGCCAGCAGTTTAGTAATGGGCAGGGGAGGTGGCTACACCTTC.

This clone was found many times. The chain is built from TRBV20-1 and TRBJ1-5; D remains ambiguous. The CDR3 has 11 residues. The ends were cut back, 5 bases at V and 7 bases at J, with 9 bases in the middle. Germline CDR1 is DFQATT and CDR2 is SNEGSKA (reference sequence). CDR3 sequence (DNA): TGCAGTGCTGGGTTTGGGCAGCCCCAGCATTTT. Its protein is CSAGFGQPQHF.